This TCR beta chain derives from a study of vaccination effects on CD4 cells after COVID-19 (dated by TCRdb to between 2021 and 2024). For the study in its entirety: In the ViraFEST assay, PBMC were stimulated with viral peptide pools, and antigen-specific CD4+ T cell clonotypes were then identified by expansion using TCR sequencing. In both COVID-19 convalescent patients and infection-naive vaccine recipients, the study compared SARS-CoV-2 spike-specific CD4+ TCR repertoires from before mRNA vaccination with those from after it. Each well held 1.5 million to 2 million PBMC cultured in IMDM containing approximately 5% human AB serum, about 10 IU/ml IL-2 and gentamicin, along with about 9.5 ug/ml peptides. Altogether, approximately 10 COVID-19 convalescent patients and a few SARS-CoV-2-naive healthy vaccine recipients made up the full study. Two doses of either the BNT162b2 or the mRNA-1273 mRNA SARS-CoV-2 vaccine were administered to participants. Cultures from other donors in the study were sequenced using the Oncomine TCR Beta short-read assay on an Illumina iSeq 100. Points the paper makes about the study in general: Both infection-induced and vaccine-induced clones contracted markedly at late post-vaccination timepoints, which is consistent with waning T cell responses. Only a small number of convalescent patients were included, and no early post-infection timepoints were available, which limited the study. In healthy vaccine recipients, vaccine-induced clones were almost all SARS-CoV-2 mono-reactive, with only 1 of 255 cross-reactive with common cold coronaviruses.

Points on this clone: It has no known antigen specificity. Base qualities are not recorded, but no much larger clone differs from it by a single base.

The library was produced with the immunoSEQ multiplex PCR assay. DNA from the CD4+ T cells that had been cultured and isolated underwent TCR beta CDR3 sequencing. On the authors' methods: Non-productive TCR sequences were removed, reads were trimmed to the CDR3 region, and CDR3s of at least 7 amino acids were retained. Antigen-specific clonotypes were identified with the MANAFEST web app by comparing expansion in peptide wells against reference cultures. To be called positive, a clone needed expansion at FDR<0.05 compared with the reference and with all other wells, an odds ratio greater than 5, and a frequency greater than 0.1% in two replicate wells. A clonotype was called cross-reactive if it was significantly expanded both in SARS-CoV-2 spike wells and in at least one common cold coronavirus spike condition. CDR3 similarity was assessed by Levenshtein distance with the stringdist R package, and unrooted trees were built with ape in R 3.6.1. Entries here come from immuneACCESS through TCRdb and include only in-frame sequences with V and J called. Some clones fail to appear in such tables; in the studies checked, an unresolved V gene covers under half of the shortfall, and the cause of the remainder is unknown. V, J and clone size derive from that table, while D and trimming were established from the DNA sequence. The sample has tens of thousands of clones on record, 65% to 80% of them singletons. Approximately 3% of the sample rests with the top ten.

After approximately eleven days of culture, CD4+ T cells were isolated with the EasySep CD4+ T cell isolation kit. Negative nucleocapsid antibody results before and after vaccination confirmed that the healthy vaccine recipients had no prior SARS-CoV-2 infection. Half of the culture medium was replaced with fresh IL-2-containing medium on days 3 and 7. Unless noted otherwise, every peptide stimulation condition was grown in triplicate wells. PBMC were separated from whole blood using Ficoll-Paque Plus gradient centrifugation and were then either cryopreserved at -140C or used fresh. Genomic DNA was extracted from cultured CD4+ T cells with the QIAamp micro DNA kit. The junction shows trimming of 0 bases on V and 2 bases on J, plus 5 bases between the germline ends. The CDR3 contains 14 residues, cysteine and phenylalanine counted. The read is trimmed to its CDR3 DNA, 42 bases read in frame from base 1. CDR1 SGDLS and CDR2 YYNGEE are derived from the germline V gene.

The receptor comes from a human donor who received a COVID-19 vaccine. The sequence joins TRBV9 to TRBJ2-2, with no confidently assigned D gene. Sequencing was performed on CD4+ T cells from PBMCs cultured without peptide, taken before COVID-19 vaccination. The DNA reads TGTGCCAGCAGCGTAGTACAAAACACCGGGGAGCTGTTTTTT. The encoded protein is CASSVVQNTGELFF.